The 28 T cell receptor beta chains below all came from one sample that was sequenced in a study of T cell changes during pregnancy in multiple sclerosis. Data came from immunoSEQ multiplex PCR; TCRdb stores just in-frame clones and leaves some out. The sample includes just over 40,000 clones, approximately 89% of them seen just once. The source was peripheral blood, collected in the first trimester of pregnancy. The receptors shown here come from a female donor in good health, enrolled as a control in a pregnancy study.

The chain employs TRBV28 and TRBJ2-1, with 9 nucleotides matching TRBD2. Germline trimming cut 3 bases from V and 5 bases from J; bases unmatched to any gene: 5. Germline CDR1 is MDHEN and CDR2 is SYDVKM. The CDR3 covers 15 residues. Written as DNA, the CDR3 is TGTGCCAGCAGTTTCGGTAGCGGGAGCCACAATGAGCAGTTCTTC. Its protein product is CASSFGSGSHNEQFF.

The V and J genes are TRBV27 and TRBJ1-1, with TRBD1 identical over 8 bases. V lost 3 bases to trimming and J lost 0 bases; unmatched junction nucleotides: 18. The CDR3 spans 20 residues. CDR1 is MNHEY and CDR2 is SMNVEV in the germline V gene (reference sequence). The CDR3 loop reads CASSLRRGGRGRSMNTEAFF. In DNA, the CDR3 is TGTGCCAGCAGTTTGCGACGAGGGGGCAGGGGGCGGTCGATGAACACTGAAGCTTTCTTT.

This clone showed up just once. This chain joins TRBV7-9 and TRBJ2-5; D perhaps matches TRBD1 (6 bases). V lost 5 bases to trimming and J lost 4 bases, with 14 bases between them. Germline V gene data show CDR1 as SEHNR and CDR2 as FQNEAQ (reference sequence). This CDR3 is 14 amino acids long. CDR3 sequence reads: CASSRAAGVETQYF. DNA of the CDR3: TGTGCCAGCAGCAGGGCGGCAGGGGTAGAGACCCAGTACTTC.

The chain uses TRBV29-1 and TRBJ1-2, with a weak D call TRBD1 (5 bases). CDR3 length: 12 amino acids. V was pared by 4 bases and J by 4 bases, with 10 bases between. Germline V gene data show CDR1 as SQVTM and CDR2 as ANQGSEA. The CDR3 DNA reads as TGCAGCGTTGGCCGGGGGGTCTATGGCTACACCTTC. Translation: CSVGRGVYGYTF.

This rearrangement joins TRBV4-1 to TRBJ2-7; 9 nucleotides align to TRBD1. The junction had 8 bases not matched to a gene; V was cut back by 6 bases and J by 2 bases. Germline values: CDR1 MGHRA, CDR2 YSYEKL. The CDR3 has 15 amino acids. In DNA, the CDR3 is TGCGCCAGCAGGCCCGGGACAGGGCCCACCTACGAGCAGTACTTC. Amino acid sequence: CASRPGTGPTYEQYF.

This clone came up once. The genes are TRBV27 and TRBJ2-1; a possible D gene is TRBD1 (6 bases). The V gene lost 6 bases and the J gene lost 9 bases, with 12 bases spanning the gap. Germline V CDR1 and CDR2: MNHEY, SMNVEV (reference sequence). The CDR3 is made up of 12 amino acids. The CDR3 region has the DNA TGTGCCAGCAGCCAACAGGGATCTGAGCAGTTCTTC. Protein product: CASSQQGSEQFF.

The chain joins TRBV11-2 to TRBJ1-2, with a possible D match to TRBD1 (6 bases). CDR1 SGHAT and CDR2 FQNNGV come from the germline V gene. Trimming took off 1 base at V and 8 bases at J, with 14 bases between the two ends. This CDR3 has 14 residues. CDR3 in amino acids: CASSLARDRRGYTF. The DNA of the CDR3 is TGTGCCAGCAGCTTAGCTCGCGACAGGAGGGGCTACACCTTC.

This clone has a handful of counts. This chain links TRBV7-7 with TRBJ2-2, with D possibly TRBD2 on 5 matching bases. The V gene's germline CDR1 is SSHAT and CDR2 FNYEAQ (reference sequence). The CDR3 length is 14 residues. V lost 3 bases to trimming and J lost 7 bases, with 12 bases between them. CDR3 sequence (DNA): TGTGCCAGCAGCTTTCGCCTCGGACTCGGGGAGCTGTTTTTT. It specifies CASSFRLGLGELFF.

The rearrangement links TRBV19 to TRBJ2-7, with TRBD1 matching over 7 bases. CDR3 length equals 16 residues. The trim removed 5 bases at V and 5 bases at J, leaving 15 bases unmatched. The germline V gene encodes CDR1 LNHDA and CDR2 SQIVND (reference sequence). The CDR3 bases are TGTGCCAGTAGTCCCTTCAGAGGCAGGGGGTTACACGAGCAGTACTTC. Protein: CASSPFRGRGLHEQYF.

The CDR3 reads CASSERDEHAEAFF. The CDR3 DNA is TGTGCCAGCAGTGAGAGGGATGAACACGCTGAAGCTTTCTTT. The chain has TRBV6-1 and TRBJ1-1; no clear D. The germline CDR1 and CDR2 sequences are MNHNS and SASEGT. This CDR3 is 14 amino acids long. Trimming took off 3 bases at V and 6 bases at J, with 14 bases between the two ends.

The chain couples TRBV5-1 to TRBJ2-3; 12 bases agree with TRBD2. CDR1 SGHRS and CDR2 YFSETQ come from the germline V gene. This CDR3 spans 18 amino acids. After removal of 4 bases from V and 0 bases from J, the junction contained 9 bases not matched to a gene. The CDR3: CASSTGLAGRDSTDTQYF. The CDR3 DNA follows: TGCGCCAGCAGCACGGGACTAGCGGGCCGAGATAGCACAGATACGCAGTATTTT.

This clone came up once. CDR3 amino acids: CASSLVTGGNTEAFF. In DNA, the CDR3 is TGCGCCAGCAGCTTGGTTACAGGGGGCAACACTGAAGCTTTCTTT. The chain employs TRBV5-1 and TRBJ1-1; 9 bases are shared with TRBD1. Losses at the gene ends were 0 bases for V and 2 bases for J; bases not matched to a gene: 2. Germline CDR1 and CDR2: SGHRS and YFSETQ. The CDR3 sequence is 15 residues long.

This chain joins TRBV6-1 and TRBJ1-5; 7 bases line up with TRBD1. The CDR3 runs 14 residues. Per germline, CDR1 MNHNS and CDR2 SASEGT. V trimming: 6 bases; J trimming: 3 bases; junction bases outside the gene matches: 5. DNA for the CDR3: TGTGCCAGCAGCCCGACAGGGAACAATCAGCCCCAGCATTTT. Translated, it gives CASSPTGNNQPQHF.

The rearrangement joins TRBV5-1 to TRBJ1-1; a possible D gene is TRBD1 (6 bases). Trimming pared 2 bases from V and 6 bases from J, leaving 14 bases between. This CDR3 region has 14 residues. Germline V gene data show CDR1 as SGHRS and CDR2 as YFSETQ. CDR3 in DNA: TGCGCCAGCAGCTTTTTCGACAGGCCAGCTGAAGCTTTCTTT. This gives the protein CASSFFDRPAEAFF.

This clone was seen only a few times. The V call is TRBV7-9, the J call TRBJ1-1; D remains unclear. The CDR3 is made up of 13 amino acids. V lost 3 bases, J lost 2 bases, and 7 bases lay in between. The germline gives CDR1 SEHNR, CDR2 FQNEAQ (reference sequence). The DNA for the CDR3 is TGTGCCAGCAGCTTTACGGGAAACACTGAAGCTTTCTTT. Amino acid sequence: CASSFTGNTEAFF.

V and J are TRBV10-3 and TRBJ2-1; 11 nucleotides match TRBD2. Per the germline V gene, CDR1 is ENHRY and CDR2 is SYGVKD. V gave up 6 bases and J gave up 5 bases; unmatched junction bases: 9. The CDR3 totals 16 residues. In DNA, the CDR3 is TGTGCCATCAGCCTCACTAGCGGGAGATTGAACAATGAGCAGTTCTTC. Amino acids: CAISLTSGRLNNEQFF.

The rearrangement uses TRBV6-1 and TRBJ1-2, with 8 bases that match TRBD1. CDR3 length: 13 residues. Per the germline V gene, CDR1 is MNHNS and CDR2 is SASEGT. V gave up 3 bases and J gave up 5 bases; unmatched junction bases: 2. CDR3 bases: TGTGCCAGCAGTGAGACAGGGGAATATGGCTACACCTTC. Residues: CASSETGEYGYTF.

This clone was recorded once. The rearrangement joins TRBV5-1 to TRBJ1-4; D is possibly TRBD1 (5 bases). Germline CDR1 SGHRS, CDR2 YFSETQ. The V and J ends lost 2 bases and 0 bases respectively, with 11 bases between them. The CDR3 has 16 amino acids. The CDR3 protein is CASSFDSTPTNEKLFF. The CDR3 nucleotides are TGCGCCAGCAGCTTCGACAGCACACCAACTAATGAAAAACTGTTTTTT. The full variable domain, completed using reference TRBV5-1 and TRBJ1-4, is KAGVTQTPRYLIKTRGQQVTLSCSPISGHRSVSWYQQTPGQGLQFLFEYFSETQRNKGNFPGRFSGRQFSNSRSEMNVSTLELGDSALYLCASSFDSTPTNEKLFFGSGTQLSVL.

This chain joins TRBV5-1 and TRBJ1-4; no reliable D call. V was clipped by 3 bases and J by 5 bases, with 14 bases between them. CDR3 length equals 15 residues. The germline V gene encodes CDR1 SGHRS and CDR2 YFSETQ. The CDR3 loop is CASSYGTRENEKLFF. For the CDR3, the DNA is TGCGCCAGCAGCTACGGCACGAGGGAAAATGAAAAACTGTTTTTT.

V and J are TRBV28 and TRBJ1-5; D gene ambiguous. CDR1 and CDR2 from the germline V gene are MDHEN and SYDVKM. Trimming took 4 bases from V and 0 from J, leaving 13 bases between them. The CDR3 is 16 amino acids. CDR3: CASSSSSRGSNQPQHF. The CDR3, as DNA: TGTGCCAGCAGTTCATCCTCCCGGGGTAGCAATCAGCCCCAGCATTTT.

The J gene is TRBJ2-7, the V gene TRBV5-1; maybe TRBD2 (6 bases). The germline gives CDR1 SGHRS, CDR2 YFSETQ. Trimming stripped 0 bases from V and 7 bases from J, with 14 bases between. CDR3 length: 14 residues. CDR3 sequence (DNA): TGCGCCAGCAGCTTGGGCGGGGTAGCGGCTGAGCAGTACTTC. This translates into CASSLGGVAAEQYF.

This sequence joins TRBV19 and TRBJ2-3, with 7 positions matching TRBD1. The CDR3 extends over 15 amino acids. The V and J ends lost 2 bases and 5 bases, in that order; junction bases with no gene match: 7. Germline lookup yields CDR1 LNHDA and CDR2 SQIVND (reference sequence). The CDR3 nucleotides read TGTGCCAGTAGTATAACGACAGGGCTCGGAGATACGCAGTATTTT. Translation gives CASSITTGLGDTQYF.

J is TRBJ2-1 and V is TRBV25-1; 7 nucleotides align to TRBD1. Unmatched junction bases numbered 9, after V lost 7 bases and J lost 3 bases. Germline V CDR1 and CDR2: MGHDK, SYGVNS. This CDR3 has 15 amino acids. The CDR3 loop is CASTPPGTVYNEQFF. CDR3 nucleotide sequence: TGTGCCAGCACCCCTCCCGGGACAGTCTACAATGAGCAGTTCTTC.

The chain carries TRBV21-1 and TRBJ1-5; TRBD1, the table's D call, was not compared with the DNA. TRBV21-1 is classified as a pseudogene. There are 15 residues in the CDR3. CDR3 in DNA: TGTGCCAGCAGCCAGAAGGGGGTGGGGAATCAGCCCCAGCATTTT. It encodes CASSQKGVGNQPQHF.

The V and J genes are TRBV18 and TRBJ1-2; 7 nucleotides align to TRBD1. CDR3 length: 13 amino acids. Germline V CDR1 and CDR2: KGHSH, LQKENI. Trimming cost V 3 bases and J 2 bases; bases outside gene matches: 0. CDR3 protein: CASSPDRNYGYTF. The CDR3 DNA sequence: TGTGCCAGCTCACCGGACAGGAACTATGGCTACACCTTC.

This chain uses TRBV9 with TRBJ1-1; the D gene is possibly TRBD1 (5 bases). The V and J ends lost 4 bases and 1 base respectively, with 14 bases between them. This CDR3 is 15 amino acids long. CDR1 SGDLS and CDR2 YYNGEE come from the germline V gene. The CDR3 sequence is CASSPRGTGNTEAFF. The CDR3 DNA reads as TGTGCCAGCAGCCCGCGCGGGACGGGGAACACTGAAGCTTTCTTT.

V and J are TRBV28 and TRBJ1-1; D is ambiguous. The CDR3 consists of 14 residues. Germline CDR1 and CDR2: MDHEN and SYDVKM. V dropped 4 bases and J dropped 4 bases, with 13 bases sitting between them. CDR3 coding DNA: TGTGCCAGCAGTTCGTCAGTGGGGAGCACTGAAGCTTTCTTT. Translation gives CASSSSVGSTEAFF.

This rearrangement joins TRBV6-1 to TRBJ2-4, with D possibly matching TRBD2 (6 bases). Trimming took off 2 bases at V and 5 bases at J, with 13 bases between the two ends. This CDR3 is built from 15 residues. Germline values: CDR1 MNHNS, CDR2 SASEGT. DNA of the CDR3: TGTGCCAGCAGTGAAACCCTAGGGGAGGAAAACATTCAGTACTTC. Its translation is CASSETLGEENIQYF.